Listed below are T cell receptor beta chains from one sample, sequenced in a study of vaccination and CD4 T cells after COVID-19. One entry per CDR3 protein results from TCRdb running MiXCR on the PCR reads. This sample yields roughly 15,000 distinct CDR3 sequences, of which 47% are seen a single time; roughly 21% belongs to the top ten. Antigens for these TCRs are unknown. This specimen was CD4+ T cells from blood, cultured in vitro, taken about 7 months after SARS-CoV-2 vaccination. These receptors were taken from a human donor who had recovered from COVID-19. The CDR3 runs from the conserved cysteine through the conserved F or W. Fields, in order: CDR3 protein, CDR3 DNA, J gene, V gene, clone size, D gene. The D gene is left open where the match is weak. Only some rows state a clone size, as once, few, many or a class for expanded clones.

cdr3_aa: CASSSEAEDTQYF
cdr3_nt: TGTGCCAGCAGCTCAGAAGCTGAAGATACGCAGTATTTT
j_call: TRBJ2-3
v_call: TRBV7-2
clone_size: -
d_call: -

cdr3_aa: CASSIQDIQYF
cdr3_nt: TGTGCCAGCAGCATACAGGACATTCAGTACTTC
j_call: TRBJ2-4
v_call: TRBV7-9
clone_size: -
d_call: -

cdr3_aa: CASSSQLAGRRYF
cdr3_nt: TGTGCCAGCAGCTCCCAACTAGCGGGGCGCAGGTACTTC
j_call: TRBJ2-5
v_call: TRBV7-9
clone_size: few
d_call: TRBD2

cdr3_aa: CASSLGQGAWTGELFF
cdr3_nt: TGTGCCAGCAGCTTAGGCCAGGGGGCCTGGACCGGGGAGCTGTTTTTT
j_call: TRBJ2-2
v_call: TRBV7-2
clone_size: large
d_call: TRBD1

cdr3_aa: CASSSDPNTEAFF
cdr3_nt: TGTGCCAGCAGCTCGGACCCCAACACTGAAGCTTTCTTT
j_call: TRBJ1-1
v_call: TRBV7-2
clone_size: few
d_call: -

cdr3_aa: CASSLGTWKDTQYF
cdr3_nt: TGTGCCAGCAGTTTAGGGACATGGAAAGATACGCAGTATTTT
j_call: TRBJ2-3
v_call: TRBV27
clone_size: -
d_call: -

cdr3_aa: CASSLTGQTEAFF
cdr3_nt: TGTGCCAGCAGCTTAACAGGACAGACAGAAGCTTTCTTT
j_call: TRBJ1-1
v_call: TRBV7-3
clone_size: once
d_call: -

cdr3_aa: CASSHGGPQTYEQYF
cdr3_nt: TGTGCCAGCAGCCACGGGGGGCCACAGACCTACGAGCAGTACTTC
j_call: TRBJ2-7
v_call: TRBV7-6
clone_size: few
d_call: -

cdr3_aa: CASSRPKGDYSSYNEQFF
cdr3_nt: TGTGCCAGCAGCCGACCGAAGGGGGACTATAGCTCCTACAATGAGCAGTTCTTC
j_call: TRBJ2-1
v_call: TRBV7-2
clone_size: once
d_call: -

cdr3_aa: CASSQAVGGRVWDTQYF
cdr3_nt: TGTGCCAGCAGTCAGGCGGTGGGCGGGAGGGTGTGGGATACGCAGTATTTT
j_call: TRBJ2-3
v_call: TRBV7-2
clone_size: few
d_call: TRBD2

cdr3_aa: CASSYNSGANVLTF
cdr3_nt: TGTGCCAGCAGTTACAACTCTGGGGCCAACGTCCTGACTTTC
j_call: TRBJ2-6
v_call: TRBV6-2/TRBV6-3
clone_size: -
d_call: -

cdr3_aa: CASSFYDEQYF
cdr3_nt: TGTGCCAGCAGCTTCTACGACGAGCAGTACTTC
j_call: TRBJ2-7
v_call: TRBV7-2
clone_size: few
d_call: -

cdr3_aa: CSARRDSSYSNQPQHF
cdr3_nt: TGCAGTGCTAGAAGGGACAGCTCGTATAGCAATCAGCCCCAGCATTTT
j_call: TRBJ1-5
v_call: TRBV20-1
clone_size: few
d_call: TRBD1

cdr3_aa: CASLRPSGSYEQYF
cdr3_nt: TGTGCCAGCCTACGGCCTAGCGGGAGTTACGAGCAGTACTTC
j_call: TRBJ2-7
v_call: TRBV6-1
clone_size: few
d_call: TRBD2